What follows are 11 T cell receptor beta chains derived from one specimen sequenced in a study of identical twins' blood T cells. In TCRdb, the 5' RACE reads were re-called with MiXCR into one record per CDR3 protein. Here the sample spans a few hundred thousand distinct CDR3 sequences, over 25% being singletons. The specimen sequenced was PBMCs. The origin of the receptors is a woman aged 18 to 55 in good health.

This clonotype has ten or more counts. The chain is built from TRBV29-1 and TRBJ2-2; no clear D. CDR3 length: 12 amino acids. V was trimmed by 6 bases and J by 1 base, leaving 6 bases between them. The V gene's germline CDR1 is SQVTM and CDR2 ANQGSEA. The CDR3 DNA sequence: TGCAGCGTACCATTGAACACCGGGGAGCTGTTTTTT. This encodes CSVPLNTGELFF.

J is TRBJ2-2 and V is TRBV5-1; D possibly corresponds to TRBD1 (6 bases). Trimming left V 4 bases short and J 3 bases short, with 10 bases between. The CDR3 has 14 residues. The germline V gene has CDR1 SGHRS and CDR2 YFSETQ. CDR3: CASSSRQDTGELFF. In nucleotides, the CDR3 is TGCGCCAGCAGCAGTAGACAGGACACCGGGGAGCTGTTTTTT.

This clonotype was seen a few times. The genes are TRBV20-1 and TRBJ1-2, with 7 bases that match TRBD1. With V trimmed by 5 bases and J by 1 base, 4 bases remained unmatched. Germline V gene data show CDR1 as DFQATT and CDR2 as SNEGSKA (reference sequence). The CDR3 runs to 13 residues. CDR3 sequence (DNA): TGCAGTGCTGCCCCAGGGGGTAACTATGGCTACACCTTC. This gives the protein CSAAPGGNYGYTF.

This clonotype showed up just a few times. The chain has TRBV15 and TRBJ1-3; 10 bases agree with TRBD1. In germline, CDR1 is LNHNV, CDR2 YYDKDF (reference sequence). The CDR3 loop spans 15 amino acids. Trimming took 4 bases from V and 3 from J; bases not matched to a gene: 3. DNA of the CDR3: TGTGCCACCAGCAACGACAGGGGGCTTGGAAACACCATATATTTT. As protein: CATSNDRGLGNTIYF.

This clonotype was counted many times. The gene calls are TRBV29-1 and TRBJ1-1; D remains ambiguous. The CDR3 is made up of 12 amino acids. CDR1 is SQVTM and CDR2 is ANQGSEA in the germline V gene. Trimming stripped 7 bases from V and 4 bases from J, with 13 bases between. The CDR3 here is CSALGRVTEAFF. DNA of the CDR3: TGCAGCGCCTTAGGGAGGGTCACTGAAGCTTTCTTT.

The V call is TRBV7-3, the J call TRBJ2-1; D is uncertain. CDR1 is SGHTA and CDR2 is FQGTGA in the germline V gene. The CDR3 sequence is 15 residues long. The germline V and J ends were trimmed by 0 bases and 3 bases, with 9 bases remaining between them. The CDR3 nucleotides are TGTGCCAGCAGCTTAACCCTAATGGGCTACAATGAGCAGTTCTTC. Encoded protein: CASSLTLMGYNEQFF.

The chain uses TRBV29-1 and TRBJ1-1; TRBD1 matches 7 bases. Trimming cost V 7 bases and J 4 bases; bases outside gene matches: 9. This CDR3 has 13 amino acids. CDR1 and CDR2 from the germline V gene are SQVTM and ANQGSEA. As DNA, the CDR3 is TGCAGCGCTACACAGGGGACGGCCACTGAAGCTTTCTTT. Translation gives CSATQGTATEAFF.

The chain is built from TRBV10-3 and TRBJ1-1; no reliable D call. This CDR3 is built from 12 residues. In germline, CDR1 is ENHRY, CDR2 SYGVKD. V lost 2 bases and J 8 bases, leaving 9 bases between the germline ends. CDR3: CAISERWNEAFF. In nucleotides, the CDR3 is TGTGCCATCAGTGAGAGGTGGAACGAAGCTTTCTTT.

This clonotype was seen ten or more times. For the CDR3, the DNA is TGCAGCGTTGGAAGGAGAGGGGAAGCTTTCTTT. This encodes CSVGRRGEAFF. This chain links TRBV29-1 with TRBJ1-1; D is unclear. Germline loops: CDR1 SQVTM, CDR2 ANQGSEA. V lost 4 bases, J lost 8 bases, and 11 bases lay in between. The CDR3 runs 11 residues.

This chain connects TRBV5-1 to TRBJ2-1; possibly TRBD1 for D (5 bases). Looked up from germline, CDR1 is SGHRS and CDR2 is YFSETQ. Trimming shortened V by 0 bases and J by 7 bases, and 8 bases separated the two germline ends. CDR3 size: 13 residues. CDR3 loop: CASSLGQQNEQFF. CDR3 sequence (DNA): TGCGCCAGCAGCTTGGGACAGCAGAATGAGCAGTTCTTC.

This clonotype has ten or more counts. The chain couples TRBV19 to TRBJ1-2, with D unresolved. Trimming cost V 8 bases and J 8 bases, with 15 bases left between them. Germline V lookup: CDR1 LNHDA, CDR2 SQIVND (reference sequence). The CDR3 is 12 residues long. CDR3 in DNA: TGTGCCAGTTCCGACACGGACGGGGGCTACACCTTC. As protein: CASSDTDGGYTF.